These T cell receptor beta chains were read from a single sample in a study of cytomegalovirus exposure and HLA in healthy donors. Some clones are missing from TCRdb's copy, which holds only in-frame ones; the method was immunoSEQ multiplex PCR. Of under 200,000 clones listed, around 96% are singletons. The sample consisted of PBMCs. The origin of the receptors is a woman aged 18-29 years in good health and CMV-seronegative. CDR3s include the opening cysteine and the closing phenylalanine or tryptophan. D genes are given only for firm matches. Clone size is not always given. Where it is, it says once, few, many or a class for expanded clones.

v_call: TRBV5-6
clone_size: NA
d_call: TRBD2
j_call: TRBJ2-3
cdr3_aa: CASSQFSGGLLSTDTQYF
cdr3_nt: TGTGCCAGCAGCCAATTTAGCGGGGGGTTACTTAGCACAGATACGCAGTATTTT

v_call: TRBV27
clone_size: NA
d_call: TRBD1
j_call: TRBJ1-2
cdr3_aa: CASRGTGSNYGYTF
cdr3_nt: TGTGCCAGCAGAGGGACAGGGTCTAACTATGGCTACACCTTC

v_call: TRBV7-9
clone_size: NA
d_call: TRBD1
j_call: TRBJ2-7
cdr3_aa: CASSRFRGLVAYEQYF
cdr3_nt: TGTGCCAGCAGCCGATTTAGGGGGCTTGTCGCCTACGAGCAGTACTTC

v_call: TRBV6-1
clone_size: NA
d_call: TRBD1
j_call: TRBJ2-6
cdr3_aa: CASIRGPGANVLTF
cdr3_nt: TGTGCCAGCATCAGGGGGCCTGGGGCCAACGTCCTGACTTTC

v_call: TRBV30
clone_size: NA
d_call: NA
j_call: TRBJ2-5
cdr3_aa: CAWSLLETQYF
cdr3_nt: TGTGCCTGGAGCCTCCTGGAGACCCAGTACTTC

v_call: TRBV7-3
clone_size: NA
d_call: TRBD1
j_call: TRBJ1-5
cdr3_aa: CASSPEGSQGVLGNQPQHF
cdr3_nt: TGTGCCAGCAGCCCCGAGGGGAGCCAGGGGGTACTTGGCAATCAGCCCCAGCATTTT

v_call: TRBV9
clone_size: NA
d_call: TRBD1
j_call: TRBJ2-1
cdr3_aa: CASSPPGQLYNEQFF
cdr3_nt: TGTGCCAGCAGCCCGCCGGGACAGCTTTACAATGAGCAGTTCTTC

v_call: TRBV7-2
clone_size: NA
d_call: NA
j_call: TRBJ2-7
cdr3_aa: CASSLAPTGGYEQYF
cdr3_nt: TGTGCCAGCAGCTTAGCGCCGACTGGAGGCTACGAGCAGTACTTC

v_call: TRBV5-4
clone_size: NA
d_call: TRBD2
j_call: TRBJ2-3
cdr3_aa: CASSLSGGYTDTQYF
cdr3_nt: TGTGCCAGCAGTCTTAGCGGGGGGTACACAGATACGCAGTATTTT

v_call: TRBV9
clone_size: NA
d_call: TRBD2
j_call: TRBJ2-2
cdr3_aa: CASSVAGDRGGAVGELFF
cdr3_nt: TGTGCCAGCAGCGTAGCGGGGGACCGCGGGGGGGCCGTCGGGGAGCTGTTTTTT

v_call: TRBV6-5
clone_size: NA
d_call: NA
j_call: TRBJ1-2
cdr3_aa: CASSYGQADYGYTF
cdr3_nt: TGTGCCAGCAGTTACGGGCAGGCAGACTATGGCTACACCTTC

v_call: TRBV2
clone_size: NA
d_call: NA
j_call: TRBJ1-2
cdr3_aa: CASSEVAGSYGYTF
cdr3_nt: TGTGCCAGCAGTGAAGTCGCGGGGTCCTATGGCTACACCTTC

v_call: TRBV6-5
clone_size: once
d_call: NA
j_call: TRBJ1-6
cdr3_aa: CAAGDVGDSPLHF
cdr3_nt: TGTGCCGCGGGGGACGTCGGTGATTCACCCCTCCACTTT

v_call: TRBV6-1
clone_size: NA
d_call: NA
j_call: TRBJ2-3
cdr3_aa: CASGIMGGSADTQYF
cdr3_nt: TGTGCCAGCGGTATCATGGGGGGTAGCGCAGATACGCAGTATTTT

v_call: TRBV19
clone_size: NA
d_call: TRBD1
j_call: TRBJ1-2
cdr3_aa: CASTREGQAIWGYTF
cdr3_nt: TGTGCCAGTACTCGAGAGGGACAGGCGATTTGGGGCTACACCTTC

v_call: TRBV2
clone_size: NA
d_call: NA
j_call: TRBJ2-3
cdr3_aa: CASSEPGGLSTDTQYF
cdr3_nt: TGTGCCAGCAGCGAGCCGGGGGGCCTGAGCACAGATACGCAGTATTTT

v_call: TRBV6-5
clone_size: NA
d_call: TRBD1
j_call: TRBJ1-5
cdr3_aa: CASSPDRGPYQPQHF
cdr3_nt: TGTGCCAGCAGTCCTGACAGGGGGCCTTATCAGCCCCAGCATTTT